The 30 T cell receptor beta chains given below trace back to one sample, sequenced in a study of graft-versus-host responses after intestinal transplantation. Their target antigens are unknown. Data came from immunoSEQ multiplex PCR; TCRdb stores just in-frame clones and leaves some out. The sample carries 60,000 to 90,000 clones, roughly 91% recorded once. The sample in question was unstimulated CD8+ T cells sorted from spleen or lymph node cells, obtained before intestinal transplant. The receptors derive from a human donor who received an intestinal transplant.

As regards this clone: The junction and the germline gene differ at one end; a read error may be behind it. The V gene is TRBV7-7, the J gene TRBJ2-2, with D possibly matching TRBD1 (6 bases). The germline gives CDR1 SSHAT, CDR2 FNYEAQ (reference sequence). This CDR3 is 14 amino acids long. In DNA, the CDR3 is TGTGCTAGCAGCCCCCAGGGGTCCGGCGGGGAGCTGTTTTTT. Protein: CASSPQGSGGELFF.

This rearrangement joins TRBV13 to TRBJ1-6, with 7 nucleotides matching TRBD1. This CDR3 region has 14 residues. Germline CDR1 reads PRHDT; CDR2 reads FYEKMQ (reference sequence). V lost 6 bases to trimming and J lost 9 bases; unmatched junction nucleotides: 8. CDR3: CASSPLTGVSPLHF. The CDR3 region has the DNA TGTGCCAGCAGTCCGTTAACAGGGGTTTCACCCCTCCACTTT.

This clone occurred a few times. The chain combines TRBV6-5 with TRBJ2-7, with D maybe TRBD2 (5 bases). In germline, CDR1 is MNHEY, CDR2 SVGAGI. With 4 bases removed from V and 6 bases from J, the gap between germline ends came to 16 bases. There are 14 residues in the CDR3. This chain's CDR3 is CASSSAGARVEQYF. CDR3 nucleotides: TGTGCCAGCAGTTCGGCAGGTGCGAGGGTCGAGCAGTACTTC.

CDR3: CASSLGLVETQYF. The CDR3, as DNA: TGTGCCAGCAGCTTAGGACTGGTAGAGACCCAGTACTTC. The V gene is TRBV7-9, the J gene TRBJ2-5; the D is unclear. The CDR3 is made up of 13 amino acids. V lost 1 base, J lost 4 bases, and 7 bases lay in between. The V gene's germline CDR1 is SEHNR and CDR2 FQNEAQ (reference sequence).

The rearrangement uses TRBV27 and TRBJ2-7; a possible D gene is TRBD1 (5 bases). Trimming stripped 0 bases from V and 4 bases from J, with 10 bases between. CDR3 size: 14 residues. The germline CDR1 and CDR2 sequences are MNHEY and SMNVEV (reference sequence). CDR3 residues: CASSLSGADYEQYF. The CDR3 coding sequence is TGTGCCAGCAGTTTATCAGGGGCCGATTACGAGCAGTACTTC.

This chain uses TRBV13 with TRBJ2-3; TRBD2 matches at 7 bases. The germline V gene has CDR1 PRHDT and CDR2 FYEKMQ (reference sequence). V lost 5 bases to trimming and J lost 4 bases; unmatched junction nucleotides: 9. CDR3 length equals 15 residues. In nucleotides, the CDR3 is TGTGCCAGCAGCGGTGGGGGGGGTACAGCAGATACGCAGTATTTT. Its translation: CASSGGGGTADTQYF.

The chain has TRBV20-1 and TRBJ1-1, with no clear D. Germline V CDR1 and CDR2: DFQATT, SNEGSKA (reference sequence). V was shortened by 3 bases and J by 4 bases, with 6 bases between the two germline ends. The CDR3 extends over 11 amino acids. CDR3 nucleotide sequence: TGCAGTGCTAGTAGTGGCACTGAAGCTTTCTTT. Translation gives CSASSGTEAFF.

The chain carries TRBV27 and TRBJ2-3, with 7 bases fitting TRBD2. V shed 8 bases, J shed 6 bases, and the junction held 11 bases outside the gene matches. Germline values: CDR1 MNHEY, CDR2 SMNVEV (reference sequence). The CDR3 length is 14 residues. The CDR3 nucleotides read TGTGCCAGCGCCGAGGGAGGGACGGAGGATACGCAGTATTTT. Translating gives CASAEGGTEDTQYF.

CDR3 amino acids: CASSWAANYGYTF. CDR3 bases: TGTGCCAGCAGTTGGGCAGCTAACTATGGCTACACCTTC. V usage is TRBV13 and J usage is TRBJ1-2, with D unresolved. V gave up 6 bases and J gave up 0 bases, with 8 bases separating them. The CDR3 consists of 13 residues. Germline CDR1 PRHDT, CDR2 FYEKMQ (reference sequence). Filled out from reference TRBV13 and TRBJ1-2, the complete variable domain reads AAGVIQSPRHLIKEKRETATLKCYPIPRHDTVYWYQQGPGQDPQFLISFYEKMQSDKGSIPDRFSAQQFSDYHSELNMSSLELGDSALYFCASSWAANYGYTFGSGTRLTVV.

Turning to this clone: Relative to the germline gene, one junction end is altered; a read error may explain this. The V gene is TRBV7-7, the J gene TRBJ1-1, with D possibly being TRBD1 (5 bases). From germline, CDR1 is SSHAT and CDR2 FNYEAQ (reference sequence). This CDR3 has 14 amino acids. As DNA, the CDR3 is TGTGCTAGCAGCCCCCCGGGGGTGAACACTGAAGCTTTCTTT. Translation gives CASSPPGVNTEAFF.

The chain uses TRBV14 and TRBJ2-1, with a weak D call TRBD2 (6 bases). CDR1 and CDR2 (germline): SGHDN, FVKESK. V shed 4 bases and J shed 7 bases, with 17 bases lying between them. This CDR3 region has 15 residues. Written as DNA, the CDR3 is TGTGCCAGCAGCCCCACGGGGGAGCCCCAGAATGAGCAGTTCTTC. Translating it yields CASSPTGEPQNEQFF.

The chain links TRBV2 to TRBJ1-5; perhaps TRBD1 as D (6 bases). Trimming removed 3 bases at V and 7 bases at J, with 13 bases between. Germline V gene sequence: CDR1 SNHLY, CDR2 FYNNEI. The CDR3 loop spans 14 amino acids. CDR3 amino acids: CASSDSGQGQPQHF. CDR3 DNA sequence: TGTGCCAGCAGTGATAGTGGGCAGGGGCAGCCCCAGCATTTT.

The genes are TRBV2 and TRBJ2-5; 8 positions match TRBD2. The CDR3 runs 16 residues. Germline-derived CDR1 and CDR2 are SNHLY and FYNNEI. V lost 3 bases to trimming and J lost 3 bases; unmatched junction nucleotides: 9. The CDR3 is CASSDLVETSEETQYF. The CDR3 nucleotides read TGTGCCAGCAGTGATTTGGTAGAGACTAGCGAAGAGACCCAGTACTTC. The whole variable domain, remainder taken from reference TRBV2 and TRBJ2-5, is EPEVTQTPSHQVTQMGQEVILRCVPISNHLYFYWYRQILGQKVEFLVSFYNNEISEKSEIFDDQFSVERPDGSNFTLKIRSTKLEDSAMYFCASSDLVETSEETQYFGPGTRLLVL.

This chain uses TRBV5-1 with TRBJ1-1; D possibly corresponds to TRBD1 (5 bases). The CDR3 is 14 amino acids. Germline V gives CDR1 SGHRS, CDR2 YFSETQ. V lost 0 bases to trimming and J lost 1 base, with 7 bases between them. The CDR3 bases are TGCGCCAGCAGCTTGGCGCAGGGGAACACTGAAGCTTTCTTT. Protein sequence: CASSLAQGNTEAFF.

This chain uses TRBV9 with TRBJ2-5; 9 positions agree with TRBD2. The J call may be incorrect, as the DNA end agrees better with TRBJ2-7. This CDR3 region has 13 residues. CDR1 is SGDLS and CDR2 is YYNGEE in the germline V gene. The CDR3 spells CASSASGDYEQYF. DNA for the CDR3: TGTGCCAGCAGTGCTAGCGGGGACTACGAGCAGTACTTC.

This clone was recorded a few times. The chain combines TRBV13 with TRBJ1-5; D is possibly TRBD1 (5 bases). Germline lookup yields CDR1 PRHDT and CDR2 FYEKMQ (reference sequence). V gave up 0 bases and J gave up 2 bases, with 8 bases separating them. The CDR3 totals 15 residues. CDR3 bases: TGTGCCAGCAGCTTAGGCCAGGGTGGCAATCAGCCCCAGCATTTT. Translating it yields CASSLGQGGNQPQHF. The entire variable domain, with the rest obtained from reference TRBV13 and TRBJ1-5, is as follows: AAGVIQSPRHLIKEKRETATLKCYPIPRHDTVYWYQQGPGQDPQFLISFYEKMQSDKGSIPDRFSAQQFSDYHSELNMSSLELGDSALYFCASSLGQGGNQPQHFGDGTRLSIL.

The chain carries TRBV7-9 and TRBJ1-2; 7 bases match TRBD1. Germline V gene sequence: CDR1 SEHNR, CDR2 FQNEAQ (reference sequence). V was clipped by 5 bases and J by 11 bases; unmatched bases: 8. CDR3 length: 12 residues. Written as DNA, the CDR3 is TGTGCCAGCAGCCCACCACGACAGGGTTACACCTTC. This translates into CASSPPRQGYTF. The full variable domain, completed using reference TRBV7-9 and TRBJ1-2, is DTGVSQNPRHKITKRGQNVTFRCDPISEHNRLYWYRQTLGQGPEFLTYFQNEAQLEKSRLLSDRFSAERPKGSFSTLEIQRTEQGDSAMYLCASSPPRQGYTFGSGTRLTVV.

This clone was observed a single time. The chain carries TRBV9 and TRBJ2-5, with 13 bases matching TRBD2. V shed 4 bases and J 5 bases; nucleotides not matched to a gene: 5. CDR1 and CDR2 (germline): SGDLS, YYNGEE. This CDR3 has 15 residues. CDR3 sequence (DNA): TGTGCCAGCAGCCCGGGACTAGCGGGGTTGGAGACCCAGTACTTC. It specifies CASSPGLAGLETQYF.

J is TRBJ2-3 and V is TRBV6-6, with D maybe TRBD2 (5 bases). CDR3 size: 16 residues. V gave up 6 bases and J gave up 0 bases, with 16 bases separating them. Germline V CDR1 and CDR2: MNHNY, SVGAGI (reference sequence). CDR3 sequence reads: CASSLGVGASTDTQYF. For the CDR3, the DNA is TGTGCCAGCAGCCTCGGGGTGGGTGCTAGCACAGATACGCAGTATTTT.

The chain is built from TRBV5-6 and TRBJ1-1; 11 nucleotides line up with TRBD1. Per the germline V gene, CDR1 is SGHDT and CDR2 is YYEEEE. The CDR3 loop spans 14 amino acids. Germline trimming cut 6 bases from V and 4 bases from J; bases unmatched to any gene: 5. The CDR3 loop reads CASKEGTGGTEAFF. The CDR3 coding sequence is TGTGCCAGCAAAGAAGGGACAGGGGGCACTGAAGCTTTCTTT.

This chain joins TRBV11-3 and TRBJ2-3, with TRBD1 identical over 11 bases. CDR1 SGHNT and CDR2 YENEEA come from the germline V gene. The CDR3 extends over 17 amino acids. V shed 0 bases, J shed 6 bases, and the junction held 8 bases outside the gene matches. The CDR3 loop reads CASSLDLEGQGDDTQYF. The DNA of the CDR3 is TGTGCCAGCAGCTTAGATCTAGAGGGACAGGGGGATGATACGCAGTATTTT.

This clone was seen more than once but under ten times. J is TRBJ1-6 and V is TRBV6-6; perhaps TRBD1 as D (6 bases). The CDR3 runs to 15 residues. From germline, CDR1 is MNHNY and CDR2 SVGAGI (reference sequence). V shed 2 bases and J shed 8 bases, with 13 bases lying between them. CDR3 in DNA: TGTGCCAGCAGTTACCCCGAGGGGGACGATTCACCCCTCCACTTT. Protein sequence: CASSYPEGDDSPLHF.

The chain joins TRBV4-1 to TRBJ2-5; 7 positions match TRBD2. With the DNA end fitting TRBJ2-7 better, the J assignment may be wrong. Germline V lookup: CDR1 MGHRA, CDR2 YSYEKL. The CDR3 is made up of 18 amino acids. Here the CDR3 reads CASSQDFFASGTTYEQYF. CDR3 sequence (DNA): TGCGCCAGCAGCCAAGATTTTTTCGCTAGCGGTACCACCTACGAGCAGTACTTC.

The chain is built from TRBV4-1 and TRBJ2-1, with D perhaps TRBD2 (6 bases). With 0 bases removed from V and 0 bases from J, the gap between germline ends came to 6 bases. Per the germline V gene, CDR1 is MGHRA and CDR2 is YSYEKL. The CDR3 length is 15 residues. The chain's CDR3 is CASSQDGSSYNEQFF. CDR3 DNA sequence: TGCGCCAGCAGCCAAGACGGGAGCTCCTACAATGAGCAGTTCTTC.

The V call is TRBV27, the J call TRBJ1-1; a possible D gene is TRBD1 (5 bases). This CDR3 is 15 amino acids long. The ends were cut back, 3 bases at V and 4 bases at J, with 15 bases in the middle. Germline values: CDR1 MNHEY, CDR2 SMNVEV (reference sequence). CDR3 bases: TGTGCCAGCAGTTTGGGGCAGGGATCGGGCACTGAAGCTTTCTTT. Translated: CASSLGQGSGTEAFF.

The table lists this clone with a count of one. This sequence joins TRBV25-1 and TRBJ2-1, with 7 positions matching TRBD1. Germline trimming cut 0 bases from V and 8 bases from J; bases unmatched to any gene: 4. The CDR3 contains 14 residues. In germline, CDR1 is MGHDK, CDR2 SYGVNS. CDR3 coding DNA: TGTGCCAGCAGTGAATACCGACAGGGCGATGAGCAGTTCTTC. This encodes CASSEYRQGDEQFF.

The chain carries TRBV7-8 and TRBJ1-2; perhaps TRBD1 as D (5 bases). The length of the CDR3 is 14 residues. Trimming took off 0 bases at V and 8 bases at J, with 13 bases between the two ends. The germline V gene encodes CDR1 SGHVS and CDR2 FQNEAQ. Here the CDR3 reads CASSLAAAGWGYTF. CDR3 coding DNA: TGTGCCAGCAGCTTAGCGGCGGCAGGGTGGGGCTACACCTTC.

Only one count was recorded for this clone. The rearrangement links TRBV12-2 to TRBJ1-1; TRBD1, the table's D call, lacks a check against the DNA. TRBV12-2 is a pseudogene locus. The CDR3 covers 15 residues. The CDR3 bases are TGTGCAAGTCGCTTTACCGGGACAGGGCGCCGTGAAGCTTTCTTT. It encodes CASRFTGTGRREAFF.

The chain combines TRBV5-1 with TRBJ2-7; D is perhaps TRBD1 (5 bases). V shed 0 bases and J shed 0 bases, with 13 bases lying between them. Germline V gives CDR1 SGHRS, CDR2 YFSETQ. This CDR3 is 16 amino acids long. For the CDR3, the DNA is TGCGCCAGCAGCTTGGTCACAGGTAAACTCTCCTACGAGCAGTACTTC. Its protein is CASSLVTGKLSYEQYF.

The chain employs TRBV9 and TRBJ2-1, with D maybe TRBD2 (7 bases). The CDR3 is 15 residues long. CDR1 and CDR2 from the germline V gene are SGDLS and YYNGEE. The V end was cut by 2 bases, the J end by 7 bases, with 16 bases between. The CDR3 here is CASSVSAGASNEQFF. In DNA form, the CDR3 reads TGTGCCAGCAGCGTTTCGGCGGGGGCCTCAAATGAGCAGTTCTTC.